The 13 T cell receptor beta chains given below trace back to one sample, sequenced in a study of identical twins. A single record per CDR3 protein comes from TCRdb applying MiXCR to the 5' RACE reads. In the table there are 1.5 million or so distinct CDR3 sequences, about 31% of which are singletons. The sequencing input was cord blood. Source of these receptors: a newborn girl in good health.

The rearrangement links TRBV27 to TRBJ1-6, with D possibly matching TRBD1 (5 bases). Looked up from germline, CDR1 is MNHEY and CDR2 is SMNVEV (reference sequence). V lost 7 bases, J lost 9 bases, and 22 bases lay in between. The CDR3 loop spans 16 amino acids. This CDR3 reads CASTHNTGAGLSPLHF. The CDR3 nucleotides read TGTGCCAGCACCCATAATACTGGGGCAGGGCTTTCACCCCTCCACTTT.

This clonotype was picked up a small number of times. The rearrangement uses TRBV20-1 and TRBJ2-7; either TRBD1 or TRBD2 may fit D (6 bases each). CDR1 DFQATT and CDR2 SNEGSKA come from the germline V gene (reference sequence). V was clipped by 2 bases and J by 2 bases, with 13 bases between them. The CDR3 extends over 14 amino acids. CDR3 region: CSARKMEGAYEQYF. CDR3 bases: TGCAGTGCTAGAAAGATGGAGGGGGCCTACGAGCAGTACTTC.

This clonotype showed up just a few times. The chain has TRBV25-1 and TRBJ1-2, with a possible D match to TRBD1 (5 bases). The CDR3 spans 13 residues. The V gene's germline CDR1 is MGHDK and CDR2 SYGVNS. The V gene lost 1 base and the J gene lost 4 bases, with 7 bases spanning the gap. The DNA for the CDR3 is TGTGCCAGCAGTGAATGGGGCCCCTATGGCTACACCTTC. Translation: CASSEWGPYGYTF.

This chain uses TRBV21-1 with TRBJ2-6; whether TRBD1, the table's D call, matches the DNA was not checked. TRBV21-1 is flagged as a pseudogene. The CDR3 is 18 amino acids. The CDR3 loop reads CASSKEATGPSGANVLTF. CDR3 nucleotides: TGTGCCAGCAGCAAAGAAGCAACAGGGCCGTCCGGGGCCAACGTCCTGACTTTC.

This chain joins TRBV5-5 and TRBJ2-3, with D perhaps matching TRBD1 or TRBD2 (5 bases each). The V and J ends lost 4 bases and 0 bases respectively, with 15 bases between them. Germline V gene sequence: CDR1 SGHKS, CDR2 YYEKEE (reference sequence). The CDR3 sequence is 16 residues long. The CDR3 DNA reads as TGTGCCAGCAGCCCCAATGAGGGGATTAGCACAGATACGCAGTATTTT. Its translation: CASSPNEGISTDTQYF.

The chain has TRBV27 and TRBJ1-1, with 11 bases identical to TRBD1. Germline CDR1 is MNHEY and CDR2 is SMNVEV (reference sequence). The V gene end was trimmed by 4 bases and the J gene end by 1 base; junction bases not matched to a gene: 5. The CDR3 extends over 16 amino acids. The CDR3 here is CASSSWGTGGNTEAFF. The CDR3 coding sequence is TGTGCCAGCAGTTCCTGGGGGACAGGGGGGAACACTGAAGCTTTCTTT.

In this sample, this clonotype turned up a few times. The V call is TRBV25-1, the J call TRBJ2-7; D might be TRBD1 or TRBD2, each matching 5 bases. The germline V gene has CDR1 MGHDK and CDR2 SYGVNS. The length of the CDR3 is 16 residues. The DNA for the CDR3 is TGTGACCCGGTCCCCATCGGGACCCCGAGCTCCTACGAGCAGTACTTC. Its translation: CDPVPIGTPSSYEQYF.

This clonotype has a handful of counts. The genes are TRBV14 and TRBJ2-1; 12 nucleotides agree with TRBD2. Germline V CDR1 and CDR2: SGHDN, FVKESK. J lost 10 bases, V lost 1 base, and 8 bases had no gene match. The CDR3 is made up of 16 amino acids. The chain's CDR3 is CASSQVRTSGKGEQFF. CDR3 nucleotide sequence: TGTGCCAGCAGCCAAGTAAGGACTAGCGGGAAGGGCGAGCAGTTCTTC.

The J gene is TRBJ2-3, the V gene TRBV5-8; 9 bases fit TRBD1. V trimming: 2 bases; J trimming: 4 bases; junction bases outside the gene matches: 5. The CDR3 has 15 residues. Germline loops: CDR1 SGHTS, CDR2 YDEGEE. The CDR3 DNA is TGTGCCAGCAGCTTCTGGACAGGGGTAGCAGATACGCAGTATTTT. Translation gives CASSFWTGVADTQYF. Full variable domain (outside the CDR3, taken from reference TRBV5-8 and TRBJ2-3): EAGVTQSPTHLIKTRGQQATLRCSPISGHTSVYWYQQALGLGLQFLLWYDEGEERNRGNFPPRFSGRQFPNYSSELNVNALELEDSALYLCASSFWTGVADTQYFGPGTRLTVL.

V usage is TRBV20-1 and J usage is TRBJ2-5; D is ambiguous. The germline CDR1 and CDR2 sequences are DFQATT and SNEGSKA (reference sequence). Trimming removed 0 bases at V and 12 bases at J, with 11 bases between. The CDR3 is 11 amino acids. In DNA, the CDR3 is TGCAGTGCTAGAGATCTCGGGTCGGAGTACTTC. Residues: CSARDLGSEYF.

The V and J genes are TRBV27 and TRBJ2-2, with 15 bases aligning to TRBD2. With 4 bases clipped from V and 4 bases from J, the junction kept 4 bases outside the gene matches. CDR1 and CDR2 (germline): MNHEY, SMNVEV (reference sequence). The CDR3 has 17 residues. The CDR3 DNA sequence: TGTGCCAGCAGTTCCCCGGGACTAGCGGGAGGCACCGGGGAGCTGTTTTTT. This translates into CASSSPGLAGGTGELFF.

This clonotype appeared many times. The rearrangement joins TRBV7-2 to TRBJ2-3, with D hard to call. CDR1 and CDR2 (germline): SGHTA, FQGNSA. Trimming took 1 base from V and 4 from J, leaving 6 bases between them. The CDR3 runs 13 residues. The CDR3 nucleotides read TGTGCCAGCAGCTTAGGTTGGGCAGATACGCAGTATTTT. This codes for CASSLGWADTQYF.

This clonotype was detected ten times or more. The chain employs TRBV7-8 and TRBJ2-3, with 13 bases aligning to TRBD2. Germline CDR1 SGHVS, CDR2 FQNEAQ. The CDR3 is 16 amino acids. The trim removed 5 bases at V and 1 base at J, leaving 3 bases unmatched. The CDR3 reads CASSIGTSGGTDTQYF. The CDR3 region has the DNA TGTGCCAGCAGCATCGGGACTAGCGGGGGCACAGATACGCAGTATTTT.